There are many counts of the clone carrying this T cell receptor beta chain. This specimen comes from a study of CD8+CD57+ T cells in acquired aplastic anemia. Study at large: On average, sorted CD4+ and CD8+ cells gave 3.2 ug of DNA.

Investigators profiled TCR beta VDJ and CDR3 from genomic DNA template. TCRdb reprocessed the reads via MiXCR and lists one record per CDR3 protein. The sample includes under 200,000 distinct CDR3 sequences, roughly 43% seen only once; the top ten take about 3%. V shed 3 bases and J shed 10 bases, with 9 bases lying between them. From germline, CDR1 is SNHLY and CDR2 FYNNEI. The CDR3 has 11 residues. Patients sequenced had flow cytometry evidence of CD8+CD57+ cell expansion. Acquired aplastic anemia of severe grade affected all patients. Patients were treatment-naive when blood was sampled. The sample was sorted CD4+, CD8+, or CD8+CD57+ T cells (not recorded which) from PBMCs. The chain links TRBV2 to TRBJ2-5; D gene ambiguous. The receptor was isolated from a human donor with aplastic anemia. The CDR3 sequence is CASSDPDDQYF. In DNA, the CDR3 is TGTGCCAGCAGTGACCCAGACGACCAGTACTTC.